A selection of T cell receptor beta chains follows, all from one sample in a study of PD-L1 blockade in urothelial cancer. TCRdb keeps only in-frame clones here, not all; method: immunoSEQ multiplex PCR. The data show some 120,000 clones, more than 75% seen once. Sequences were derived from PBMCs, sampled around atezolizumab (anti-PD-L1) treatment. These receptors came from a man aged 50 to 60 with urothelial cancer. Each CDR3 is given without its conserved first and last residue. Not every row has a clone size; where given, it reads once, few, many or a size class.

J	size	V	CDR3
TRBJ2-1	NA	TRBV9	ASSFRDFSHNEQF
TRBJ2-3	NA	TRBV30	AWDKRQVSTDTQY
TRBJ1-3	NA	TRBV30	AWSPNIKGVRGNTIY
TRBJ2-3	once	TRBV28	ASAIGGRADSTDTQY
TRBJ2-1	NA	TRBV18	ASSPLPGNEQF
TRBJ1-3	NA	TRBV18	ASSPQPRERTGNTIY
TRBJ2-7	NA	TRBV5-8	ASSLGTGGFDEQY
TRBJ2-1	NA	TRBV4-1	ASSQPGSGQNEQF
TRBJ1-4	NA	TRBV9	ASSVGAGLLEKLF
TRBJ2-3	NA	TRBV28	ASSTRAGPTDTQY
TRBJ2-6	NA	TRBV30	AWEGAGESSGANVLT
TRBJ2-2	NA	TRBV19	ASSIRANTGELF